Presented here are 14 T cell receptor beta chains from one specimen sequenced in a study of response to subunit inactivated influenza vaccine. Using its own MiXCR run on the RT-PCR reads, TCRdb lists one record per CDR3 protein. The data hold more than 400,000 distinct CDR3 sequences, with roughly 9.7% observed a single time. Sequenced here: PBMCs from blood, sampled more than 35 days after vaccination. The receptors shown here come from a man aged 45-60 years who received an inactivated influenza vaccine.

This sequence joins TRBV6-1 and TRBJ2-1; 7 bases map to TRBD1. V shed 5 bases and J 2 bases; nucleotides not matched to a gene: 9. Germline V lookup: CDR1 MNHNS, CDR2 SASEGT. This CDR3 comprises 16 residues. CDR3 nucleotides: TGTGCCAGCAGTATAACTAGACAGGGCACCTACAATGAGCAGTTCTTC. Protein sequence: CASSITRQGTYNEQFF.

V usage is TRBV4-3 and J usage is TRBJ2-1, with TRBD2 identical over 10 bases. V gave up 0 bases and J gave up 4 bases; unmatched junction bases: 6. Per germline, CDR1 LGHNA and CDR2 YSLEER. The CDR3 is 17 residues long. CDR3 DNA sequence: TGCGCCAGCAGCCAAGATCGATTTAGCGGGGGGTACAATGAGCAGTTCTTC. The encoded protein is CASSQDRFSGGYNEQFF.

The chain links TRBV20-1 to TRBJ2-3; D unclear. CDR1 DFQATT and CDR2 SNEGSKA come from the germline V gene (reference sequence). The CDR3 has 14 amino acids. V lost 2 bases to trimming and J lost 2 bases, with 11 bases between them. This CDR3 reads CSARSSRYTDTQYF. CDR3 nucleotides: TGCAGTGCTAGATCAAGCAGGTACACAGATACGCAGTATTTT.

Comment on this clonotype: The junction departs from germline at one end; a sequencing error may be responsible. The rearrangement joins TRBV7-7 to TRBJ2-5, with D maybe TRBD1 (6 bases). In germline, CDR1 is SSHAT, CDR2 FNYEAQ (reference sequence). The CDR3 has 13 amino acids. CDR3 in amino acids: CASSQDRQETQYF. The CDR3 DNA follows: TGTGCTAGCAGCCAAGACAGGCAAGAGACCCAGTACTTC.

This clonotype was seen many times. The CDR3 reads CASSLGFTGELFF. CDR3 bases: TGTGCCAGCAGTCTGGGCTTCACCGGGGAGCTGTTTTTT. The V gene is TRBV5-6, the J gene TRBJ2-2; D gene ambiguous. CDR3 length: 13 residues. From germline, CDR1 is SGHDT and CDR2 YYEEEE. Trimming stripped 5 bases from V and 4 bases from J, with 9 bases between.

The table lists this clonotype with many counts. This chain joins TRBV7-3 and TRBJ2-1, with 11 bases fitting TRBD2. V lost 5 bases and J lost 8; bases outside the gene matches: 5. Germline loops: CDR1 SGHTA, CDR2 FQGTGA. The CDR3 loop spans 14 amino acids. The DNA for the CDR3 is TGTGCCAGCAGCACCGGGACTAGCGGTTATGAGCAGTTCTTC. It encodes CASSTGTSGYEQFF.

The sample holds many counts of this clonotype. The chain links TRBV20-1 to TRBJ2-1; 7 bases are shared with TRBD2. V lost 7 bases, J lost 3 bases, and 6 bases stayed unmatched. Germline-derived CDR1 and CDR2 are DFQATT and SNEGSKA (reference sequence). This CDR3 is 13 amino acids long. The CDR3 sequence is CSVLGGDYNEQFF. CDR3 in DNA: TGCAGTGTACTGGGGGGGGACTACAATGAGCAGTTCTTC.

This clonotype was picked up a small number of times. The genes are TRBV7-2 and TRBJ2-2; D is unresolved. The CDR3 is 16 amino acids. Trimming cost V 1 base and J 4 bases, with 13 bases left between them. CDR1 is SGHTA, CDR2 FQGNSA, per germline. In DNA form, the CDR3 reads TGTGCCAGCAGCTTAGACGTGGGGTTGGGCACCGGGGAGCTGTTTTTT. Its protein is CASSLDVGLGTGELFF.

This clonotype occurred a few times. In nucleotides, the CDR3 is TGTGCCAGCAGCTTAGTAAGAGTAACCGGGGAGCTGTTTTTT. Translating gives CASSLVRVTGELFF. V and J are TRBV7-2 and TRBJ2-2; the D is unclear. Trimming took 1 base from V and 5 from J, leaving 8 bases between them. Germline V gene lookup returns CDR1 SGHTA and CDR2 FQGNSA. The CDR3 sequence is 14 residues long.

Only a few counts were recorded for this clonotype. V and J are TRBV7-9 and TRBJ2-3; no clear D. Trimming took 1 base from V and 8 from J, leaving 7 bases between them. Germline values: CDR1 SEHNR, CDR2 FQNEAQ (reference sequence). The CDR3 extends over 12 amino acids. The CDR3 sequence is CASSLVAATQYF. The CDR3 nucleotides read TGTGCCAGCAGCTTAGTTGCGGCTACGCAGTATTTT.

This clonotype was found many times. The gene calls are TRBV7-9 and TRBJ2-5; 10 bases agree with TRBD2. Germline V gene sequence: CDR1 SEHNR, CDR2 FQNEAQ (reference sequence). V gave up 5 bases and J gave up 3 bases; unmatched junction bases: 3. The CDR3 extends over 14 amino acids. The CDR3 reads CASSPGTSEETQYF. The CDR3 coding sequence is TGTGCCAGCAGCCCCGGGACTAGCGAAGAGACCCAGTACTTC.

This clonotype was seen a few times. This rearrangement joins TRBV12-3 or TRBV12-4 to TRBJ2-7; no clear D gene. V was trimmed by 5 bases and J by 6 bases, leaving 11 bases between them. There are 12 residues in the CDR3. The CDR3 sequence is CASSTSLSEQYF. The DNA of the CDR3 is TGTGCCAGCAGTACCTCCCTCTCCGAGCAGTACTTC.

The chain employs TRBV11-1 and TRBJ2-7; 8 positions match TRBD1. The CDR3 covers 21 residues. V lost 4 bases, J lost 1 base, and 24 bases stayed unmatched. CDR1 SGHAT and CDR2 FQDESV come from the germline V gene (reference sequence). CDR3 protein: CASSSFKSNRGQGARSYEQYF. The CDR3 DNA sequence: TGTGCCAGCAGCTCGTTTAAATCAAATCGGGGGCAGGGGGCGCGGTCCTACGAGCAGTACTTC.

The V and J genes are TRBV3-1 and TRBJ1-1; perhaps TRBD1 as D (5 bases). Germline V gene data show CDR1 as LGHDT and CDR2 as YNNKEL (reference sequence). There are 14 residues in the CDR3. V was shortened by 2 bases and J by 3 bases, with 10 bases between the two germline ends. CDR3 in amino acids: CASSQRGYYTEAFF. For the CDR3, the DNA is TGTGCCAGCAGCCAAAGGGGATACTACACTGAAGCTTTCTTT.